The present entry profiles one T cell receptor (beta chain) with its context. The specificity of this receptor is unknown. It has no much larger one-base neighbor in the sample; base qualities were not kept. The time point tag for this specimen amounts to: before natalizumab initiation. Every listed patient had earlier received interferon beta, and every PML patient was female. Blood samples at T0 were collected prior to the first natalizumab infusion. Ficoll-Hypaque density gradient centrifugation was used to isolate peripheral blood mononuclear cells. The sample is drawn from a study of multiple sclerosis patients with progressive multifocal leukoencephalopathy (dated by TCRdb to between 2017 and 2020). Regarding the research as a whole: About 5 natalizumab-treated MS patients who did not develop PML were used as controls and were sampled longitudinally. The study was designed to detect JC virus-specific or public T-cell expansions arising at the time of PML onset. Two patients on natalizumab who later developed PML were tracked over time from before therapy, through 6 and 12 months, up to PML onset. Peripheral T and B cells were examined in MS patients who developed PML (4 under natalizumab, 1 after alemtuzumab) and in treated patients who did not develop PML. Points the paper makes about the study in general: No common TRBV or TRBJ gene usage or preferential TRBV-TRBJ pairings were detected when PML developed. The analysis covered only peripheral blood, although cerebrospinal fluid or brain lymphocytes might be more informative for natalizumab-associated PML. Most PML patients had lower normalized Shannon entropy, suggesting less diverse TRB repertoires, while values in the natalizumab-treated controls sat near 1. TRB clones above 0.5% frequency appeared only in PML patients, but expanded clones at PML onset were already present before and during natalizumab therapy. With only a small, descriptive cohort, it remained unclear whether the findings reflect JC virus infection or general immunocompromise.

The immunoSEQ two-step multiplex PCR at survey-level depth was used to amplify TRB CDR3 regions from genomic DNA. Synthetic inline TR CDR3 controls covering all V-J pairings were spiked into each PCR to estimate template counts and remove amplification bias. Reads were processed so that amplification and sequencing bias were reduced, and quantification was performed against synthetic TR CDR3 analogs. The original pipeline was this. Raw data were processed in ImmunoSEQ Analyzer, removing out-of-frame sequences and CDR3s with stop codons, and genes were named by IMGT nomenclature. Repertoire diversity was summarized as normalized Shannon entropy, defined as 1 minus Pielou's evenness. Only TRB sequences sharing the V gene, the J gene and the CDR3 were counted as identical. Public PML clonotypes were defined as CDR3s shared by two or more PML-onset samples but absent from earlier samples, from controls, and from public databases. Position-by-position CDR3 amino acid composition was analyzed in Skylign with the observed count method. TCRdb limited this immuneACCESS table to in-frame rearrangements with V and J called. A share of clones is missing; checked studies link under half to unresolved V genes, and the rest is unexplained. The V and J calls and the clone size are those of that table, but D and trimming were determined from the DNA. The sample includes 25,000 to 35,000 clones, with 88% observed a single time. The ten largest account for 1.1% of the sample.

Sequences WSHSY (CDR1) and SAAADI (CDR2) are obtained from the germline V gene. The junction shows trimming of 4 bases on V and 2 bases on J, plus 14 bases between the germline ends. The CDR3 measures 15 amino acids from cysteine to phenylalanine. Only the CDR3 region is kept as DNA, spanning 45 bases read in frame from base 1. Sequencing was performed on PBMCs. The receptor's source is a human donor with multiple sclerosis. The rearrangement combines TRBV10-2 with TRBJ2-5, with the D gene not confidently named. This receptor carries the CDR3 CASSVSRNYQETQYF. The DNA reads TGCGCCAGCAGTGTATCCCGAAACTATCAAGAGACCCAGTACTTC.